This T cell receptor beta chain stems from a study of blood T cells in healthy people across ages. Total RNA was isolated from each sample in quantities of at least 6 micrograms. This clonotype was seen only a few times. Its antigen is unidentified. Germline CDR1 SGHTA, CDR2 FQGNSA. This CDR3 is built from 15 residues. V lost 5 bases to trimming and J lost 4 bases; unmatched junction nucleotides: 9. Study-wide findings and caveats: In older individuals, TCR beta diversity per million T cells was lower, falling roughly linearly with age.

Next came a second PCR, run for about 6 to 11 cycles, which used a sample-barcoded 5' primer along with a J-beta primer mix. Through a template-switch adaptor with 12 random nucleotides, each cDNA molecule received a tag. From the 5' RACE reads, TCRdb called clonotypes with MiXCR, one entry per CDR3 protein. The table records a few hundred thousand distinct CDR3 sequences, roughly half of them present only once. Sequencing input: blood. The chain has TRBV7-2 and TRBJ2-7; 9 bases are shared with TRBD2. The sequence came from a man in his sixties in good health. Here the CDR3 reads CASSPGGGRVYEQYF. The CDR3 DNA follows: TGTGCCAGCAGCCCTGGGGGCGGGAGGGTTTACGAGCAGTACTTC.